This T cell receptor beta chain was sequenced during a study of human T cells and chemical hapten exposure. Study-wide background: The patients, most of them female, presented with alopecia areata, totalis or universalis. Variation in per-sample TCR yields came mainly from small pooled library volume differences.

TCRdb passed the RACE reads through MiXCR, listing each CDR3 protein once. The repertoire has approximately 100,000 distinct CDR3 sequences, roughly 12% of them found once; the top ten carry 1.5% to 2%. V lost 3 bases to trimming and J lost 0 bases, with 15 bases between them. Germline V gene data show CDR1 as KGHSH and CDR2 as LQKENI. CDR3 length: 17 amino acids. Time point noted: pre-sensitization, week 0. Sample treatment: therapeutic diphenylcyclopropenone sensitization with weekly scalp DPC. This clonotype originated in a woman aged 50 to 60 with alopecia areata. Some clones in this sample may be carry-over from other donors' samples. The sequencing used whole blood, collected in connection with sensitization to the hapten diphenylcyclopropenone (DPC). The rearrangement links TRBV18 to TRBJ1-3, with a possible D match to TRBD1 (5 bases). CDR3 loop: CASSPVIRQSSGNTIYF. CDR3 coding DNA: TGTGCCAGCTCACCCGTAATCAGACAGAGCTCTGGAAACACCATATATTTT.